The present entry profiles one TCR beta chain with its context. Its antigen is unidentified. Using immunoSEQ multiplex PCR, the repertoire was profiled, and TCRdb retains in-frame clones only, with some absent. The sample consists of 6,500 to 7,500 clones, 75% to 90% of them appearing once. This entry comes from a study of follicular helper T cells after annual influenza vaccination. The overall study: Sampling occurred days 0, 7 and 28 after each influenza vaccination. Notes on the study in general: Each annual vaccination recalled recurring oligoclonal ICOS+CD38+ cTfh clonotypes. Day 7 ICOS+CD38+ clones were most often found later in ICOS-CD38- cTfh cells.

As for time point: 2015-2016 season, 7 days after influenza vaccination. Per the germline V gene, CDR1 is SGHRS and CDR2 is YFSETQ. V lost 0 bases and J 0 bases, leaving 7 bases between the germline ends. The CDR3 is 15 residues long. The specimen was CXCR5- memory CD4+ T cells sorted from blood, collected 7 days after influenza vaccination. This rearrangement joins TRBV5-1 to TRBJ2-4; D unresolved. The clonotype originates from an adult who received the influenza vaccine. CDR3: CASSLVGVAKNIQYF. The CDR3 DNA reads TGCGCCAGCAGCTTGGTCGGAGTAGCCAAAAACATTCAGTACTTC.